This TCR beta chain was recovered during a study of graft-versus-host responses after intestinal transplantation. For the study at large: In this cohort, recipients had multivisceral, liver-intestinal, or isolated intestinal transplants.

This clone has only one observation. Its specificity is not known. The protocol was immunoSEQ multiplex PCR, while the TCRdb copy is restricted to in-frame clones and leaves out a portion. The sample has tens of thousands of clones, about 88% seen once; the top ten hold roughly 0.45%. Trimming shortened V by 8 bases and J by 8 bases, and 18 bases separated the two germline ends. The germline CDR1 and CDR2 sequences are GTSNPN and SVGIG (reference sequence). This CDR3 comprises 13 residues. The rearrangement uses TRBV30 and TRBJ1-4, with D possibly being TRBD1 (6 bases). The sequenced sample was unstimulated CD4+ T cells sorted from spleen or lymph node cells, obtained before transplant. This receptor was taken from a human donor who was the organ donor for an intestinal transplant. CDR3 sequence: CAHPAGGREKLFF. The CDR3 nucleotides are TGTGCCCACCCCGCCGGGGGCCGGGAAAAACTGTTTTTT.